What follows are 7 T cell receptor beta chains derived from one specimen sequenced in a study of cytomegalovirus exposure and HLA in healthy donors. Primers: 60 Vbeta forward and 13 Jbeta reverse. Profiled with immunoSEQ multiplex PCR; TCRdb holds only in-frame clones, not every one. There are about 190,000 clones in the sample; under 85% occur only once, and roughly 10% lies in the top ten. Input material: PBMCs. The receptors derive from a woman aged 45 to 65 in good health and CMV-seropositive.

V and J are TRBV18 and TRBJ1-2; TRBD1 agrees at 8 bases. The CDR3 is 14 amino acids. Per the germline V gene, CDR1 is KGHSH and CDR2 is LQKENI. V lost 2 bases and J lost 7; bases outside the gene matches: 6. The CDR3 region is CASSPVGQATGYTF. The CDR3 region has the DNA TGTGCCAGCTCACCAGTGGGACAGGCTACTGGCTACACCTTC.

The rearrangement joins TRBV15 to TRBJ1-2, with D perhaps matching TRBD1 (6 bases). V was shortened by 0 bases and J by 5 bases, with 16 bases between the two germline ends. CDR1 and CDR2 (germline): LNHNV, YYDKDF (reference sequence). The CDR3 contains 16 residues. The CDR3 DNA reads TGTGCCACCAGCAGAGATTTAACGGTCCAGGGGTATGGCTACACCTTC. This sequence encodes CATSRDLTVQGYGYTF.

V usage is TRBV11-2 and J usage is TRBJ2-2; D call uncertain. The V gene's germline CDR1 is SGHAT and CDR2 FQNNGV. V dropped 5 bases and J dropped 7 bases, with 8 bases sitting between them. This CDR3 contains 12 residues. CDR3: CASSPGDGELFF. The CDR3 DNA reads TGTGCCAGCAGCCCCGGAGACGGGGAGCTGTTTTTT.

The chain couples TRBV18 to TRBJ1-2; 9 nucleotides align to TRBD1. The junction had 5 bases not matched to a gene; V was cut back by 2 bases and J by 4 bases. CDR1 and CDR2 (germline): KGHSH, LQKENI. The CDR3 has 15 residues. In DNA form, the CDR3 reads TGTGCCAGCTCACCAGGACAGGGGCCGATCTATGGCTACACCTTC. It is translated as CASSPGQGPIYGYTF.

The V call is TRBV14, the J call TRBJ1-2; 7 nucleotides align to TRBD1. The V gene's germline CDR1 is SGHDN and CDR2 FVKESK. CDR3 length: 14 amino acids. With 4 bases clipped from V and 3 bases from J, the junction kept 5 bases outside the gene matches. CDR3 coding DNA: TGTGCCAGCAGCCTTAGGGACAGCTACTATGGCTACACCTTC. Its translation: CASSLRDSYYGYTF.

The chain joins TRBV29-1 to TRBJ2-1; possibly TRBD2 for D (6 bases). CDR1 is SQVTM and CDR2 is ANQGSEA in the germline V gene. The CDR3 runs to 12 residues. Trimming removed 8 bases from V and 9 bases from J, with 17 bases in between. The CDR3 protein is CSTGLQWVEQFF. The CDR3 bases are TGCAGCACGGGACTTCAGTGGGTTGAGCAGTTCTTC.

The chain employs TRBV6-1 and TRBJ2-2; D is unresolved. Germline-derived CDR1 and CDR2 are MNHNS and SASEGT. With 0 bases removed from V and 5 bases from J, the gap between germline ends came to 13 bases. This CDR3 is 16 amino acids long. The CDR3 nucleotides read TGTGCCAGCAGTGAAGCGCTTGATCTCCGGACCGGGGAGCTGTTTTTT. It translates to CASSEALDLRTGELFF.